This T cell receptor beta chain was recovered during a study of blood T cell repertoires in COVID-19. Study details: There were acute and convalescent COVID-19 samples, and they came from the United States, Italy and Spain. T cells, B-cell-depleted T cells, or PBMCs supplied cDNA or gDNA.

This clone was seen once. The CDR3 has 14 residues. V was clipped by 1 base and J by 7 bases, with 12 bases between them. Looked up from germline, CDR1 is SGHRS and CDR2 is YFSETQ. Per the study methods: Estimated nucleated cell counts came from reference gene primer amplification. TCRdb's copy holds only in-frame clones and misses some; the assay was immunoSEQ multiplex PCR. That table supplies the V and J calls and clone size; D and trimming were determined from the DNA. The sample has around 150,000 clones; under 80% are singletons. The material sequenced was peripheral blood. The chain links TRBV5-1 to TRBJ2-4; perhaps TRBD2 as D (6 bases). The clonotype originates from a man in his 60s with acute or convalescent COVID-19. This chain's CDR3 is CASSLSWGRNIQYF. CDR3 nucleotides: TGCGCCAGCAGCTTGAGTTGGGGGAGGAACATTCAGTACTTC.